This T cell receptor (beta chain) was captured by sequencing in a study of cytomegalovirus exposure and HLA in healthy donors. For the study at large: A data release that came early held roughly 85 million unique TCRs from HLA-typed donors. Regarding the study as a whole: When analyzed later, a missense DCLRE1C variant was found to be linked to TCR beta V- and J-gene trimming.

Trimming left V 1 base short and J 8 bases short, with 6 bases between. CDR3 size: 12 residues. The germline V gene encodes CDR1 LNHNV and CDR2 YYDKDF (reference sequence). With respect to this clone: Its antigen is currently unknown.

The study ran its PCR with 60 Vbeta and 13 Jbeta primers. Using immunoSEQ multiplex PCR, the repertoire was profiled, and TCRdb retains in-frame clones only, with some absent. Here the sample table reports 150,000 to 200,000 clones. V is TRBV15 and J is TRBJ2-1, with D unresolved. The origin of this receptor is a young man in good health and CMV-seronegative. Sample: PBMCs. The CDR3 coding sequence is TGTGCCACCAGCAGAGCTACTGATGAGCAGTTCTTC. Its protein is CATSRATDEQFF. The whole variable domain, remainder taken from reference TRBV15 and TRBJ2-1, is DAMVIQNPRYQVTQFGKPVTLSCSQTLNHNVMYWYQQKSSQAPKLLFHYYDKDFNNEADTPDNFQSRRPNTSFCFLDIRSPGLGDTAMYLCATSRATDEQFFGPGTRLTVL.